Sequencing of this TCR beta chain was carried out in a study of neoadjuvant nivolumab and ipilimumab in lung cancer. Sequencing was performed with immunoSEQ multiplex PCR; in TCRdb, only in-frame clones are kept and a portion is missing. The repertoire holds fewer than 40,000 clones, with roughly 90% as singletons. General study points: From pretherapy to surgery, tumor richness and clonality rose with dual therapy.

CDR1 and CDR2 from the germline V gene are MNHEY and SVGAGI. The CDR3 has 13 residues. Trimming cost V 4 bases and J 2 bases, with 8 bases left between them. This clone was seen a handful of times. No antigen is known for it. V and J are TRBV6-5 and TRBJ1-1, with unresolved D. This TCR derives from an adult with non-small cell lung cancer. Sequencing used peripheral blood, obtained after neoadjuvant nivolumab, alone or with ipilimumab, at or shortly before surgery. The CDR3 DNA reads TGTGCCAGCAGTTCCTTGATAAACACTGAAGCTTTCTTT. Protein sequence: CASSSLINTEAFF.